Included here is one T cell receptor (beta chain) sequence, with context. Assay used: immunoSEQ multiplex PCR; TCRdb lists only in-frame clones, some missing. This repertoire includes fewer than 250,000 clones. This entry belongs to a study of control samples from healthy donors and cancer patients. Germline trimming cut 6 bases from V and 0 bases from J; bases unmatched to any gene: 1. The CDR3 totals 13 residues. Germline lookup yields CDR1 ENHRY and CDR2 SYGVKD. Material for sequencing was blood. This TCR was sampled from a woman aged 25 to 39 in good health. The rearrangement joins TRBV10-3 to TRBJ1-1; 7 bases map to TRBD1. CDR3 protein: CAIRGQVNTEAFF. DNA for the CDR3: TGTGCCATCAGAGGACAGGTGAACACTGAAGCTTTCTTT.